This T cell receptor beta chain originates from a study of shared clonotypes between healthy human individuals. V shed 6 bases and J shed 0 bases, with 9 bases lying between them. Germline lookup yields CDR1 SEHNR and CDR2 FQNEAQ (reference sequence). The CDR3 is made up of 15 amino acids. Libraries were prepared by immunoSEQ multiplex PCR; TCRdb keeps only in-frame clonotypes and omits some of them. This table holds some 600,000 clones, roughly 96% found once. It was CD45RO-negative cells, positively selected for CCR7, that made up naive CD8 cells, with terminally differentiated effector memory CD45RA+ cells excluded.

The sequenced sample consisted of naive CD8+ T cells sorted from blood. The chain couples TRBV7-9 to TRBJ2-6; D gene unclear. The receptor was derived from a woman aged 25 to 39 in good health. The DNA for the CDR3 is TGTGCCAGCAGTAGGATCTTCTCTGGGGCCAACGTCCTGACTTTC. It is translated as CASSRIFSGANVLTF.